Listed below are T cell receptor beta chains from one sample, sequenced in a study of spatial heterogeneity in lung cancer. TCRdb reanalysed the 5' RACE reads using MiXCR and keeps one entry per CDR3 protein. The table has just over 75,000 distinct CDR3 sequences, about 8% seen once. Sequencing used PBMCs, obtained at surgery. These receptors all come from a male donor with early-stage non-small cell lung cancer. The CDR3 runs from the conserved cysteine through the conserved F or W. The D gene is left open where the match is weak. Clone size is not always given. Where it is, it says once, few, many or a class for expanded clones.

d_call	v_call	j_call	cdr3_length	clone_size	cdr3_nt	cdr3_aa
-	TRBV24-1	TRBJ2-5	14	many	TGTGCCACCAGTGATTCGACAGTCCAAGAGACCCAGTACTTC	CATSDSTVQETQYF
-	TRBV29-1	TRBJ1-3	11	many	TGCAGCGTTGATGGAGGGAACACCATATATTTT	CSVDGGNTIYF
-	TRBV12-3/TRBV12-4	TRBJ2-7	12	few	TGTGCCAGCAGCCACCTCGACCGCGAGCAGTACTTC	CASSHLDREQYF
-	TRBV12-3/TRBV12-4	TRBJ1-2	13	few	TGTGCCAGCAGTTTAGGGGAACCCTCGGGCTACACCTTC	CASSLGEPSGYTF
TRBD1	TRBV6-5	TRBJ1-2	14	-	TGTGCCAGCAGTCCCCCACAGGGGAACTATGGCTACACCTTC	CASSPPQGNYGYTF
-	TRBV6-1	TRBJ2-1	16	many	TGTGCCAGCAGTCGCGGGCGGTCCAGCTCCTACAATGAGCAGTTCTTC	CASSRGRSSSYNEQFF
TRBD2	TRBV4-1	TRBJ2-7	15	medium-sized	TGCGCCAGCAGGTACCTAGCGGGAGGAGACTACGAGCAGTACTTC	CASRYLAGGDYEQYF
TRBD1	TRBV29-1	TRBJ2-2	16	medium-sized	TGCAGCGTTGAAACTCGGGACAGGGGAGAAACCGGGGAGCTGTTTTTT	CSVETRDRGETGELFF
-	TRBV7-9	TRBJ2-3	14	many	TGTGCCAGCAGCCAAAAGACTCGACTAGATACGCAGTATTTT	CASSQKTRLDTQYF
TRBD2	TRBV12-3/TRBV12-4	TRBJ2-1	13	few	TGTGCCAGCAGGACTAGCTCCCTCAATGAGCAGTTCTTC	CASRTSSLNEQFF
-	TRBV25-1	TRBJ2-1	11	many	TGTGCCAGCAGTGAAGGCAATGAGCAGTTCTTC	CASSEGNEQFF
-	TRBV18	TRBJ2-6	13	-	TGTGCCAGCTCACCAACTGGGGCCAACGTCCTGACTTTC	CASSPTGANVLTF
-	TRBV23-1	TRBJ2-5	16	-	TGCGCCAGCAGTCAATCAGGGGCAGAAGTCCAAGAGACCCAGTACTTC	CASSQSGAEVQETQYF
TRBD2	TRBV12-3/TRBV12-4	TRBJ2-2	17	many	TGTGCCAGCAGTCCCCTAGCGGGAGGGCCGGGGACCGGGGAGCTGTTTTTT	CASSPLAGGPGTGELFF
-	TRBV6-1	TRBJ2-3	12	few	TGTGCCAGCATGAGGAGGGCAGATACGCAGTATTTT	CASMRRADTQYF
-	TRBV6-6	TRBJ2-3	11	few	TGTGCCAGCAGTCCCCTAGATACGCAGTATTTT	CASSPLDTQYF
TRBD2	TRBV6-1	TRBJ2-7	15	many	TGTGCCAGCAGGCCTGGGACTAGCGGGAATAGCGAGCAGTACTTC	CASRPGTSGNSEQYF
-	TRBV6-2/TRBV6-3	TRBJ1-2	15	-	TGTGCCAGCAGCCGAAGGGGAGCGCCATTTCCAGCCTACACCTTC	CASSRRGAPFPAYTF
TRBD1	TRBV2	TRBJ2-7	13	-	TGTGCCAGCAGAGACGACAGGGCCTACGAGCAGTACTTC	CASRDDRAYEQYF
TRBD1	TRBV5-1	TRBJ2-3	15	many	TGCGCCAGCAGCTCTGGGACAGGTTACACAGATACGCAGTATTTT	CASSSGTGYTDTQYF
-	TRBV7-9	TRBJ2-1	17	few	TGTGCCAGCAGCCCTTCTCGGCGGATAGTGTTGGACAATGAGCAGTTCTTC	CASSPSRRIVLDNEQFF
-	TRBV4-1	TRBJ2-3	14	many	TGCGCCAGCAGCCAAGAGAGCAGCACAGATACGCAGTATTTT	CASSQESSTDTQYF
-	TRBV5-1	TRBJ2-2	15	many	TGCGCCAGCAGCCGGAGGGCTCAGAACACCGGGGAGCTGTTTTTT	CASSRRAQNTGELFF
TRBD2	TRBV27	TRBJ2-7	16	-	TGTGCCAGCAGTCTGAGCGGGAGGGCCTATCTGAACGAGCAGTACTTC	CASSLSGRAYLNEQYF
TRBD1	TRBV6-2/TRBV6-3	TRBJ2-7	14	-	TGTGCCAGCAGTACCCGACAGGGCGGTCTCGAGCAGTACTTC	CASSTRQGGLEQYF
-	TRBV7-2	TRBJ2-1	11	many	TGTGCCAGCAGCTTAGTCAATGAGCAGTTCTTC	CASSLVNEQFF
-	TRBV5-1	TRBJ2-1	13	few	TGCGCCAGCAGCCCGAGAAGGGAGAATGAGCAGTTCTTC	CASSPRRENEQFF
-	TRBV7-9	TRBJ2-7	15	-	TGTGCCAGCAGCTTAGGGCAGGGAAGCTCCTACGAGCAGTACTTC	CASSLGQGSSYEQYF
TRBD1	TRBV20-1	TRBJ1-1	14	many	TGCAGTGCGCGCTCATCTACAGGGGAGACTGAAGCTTTCTTT	CSARSSTGETEAFF
-	TRBV5-1	TRBJ1-2	13	-	TGCGCCAGCAGTTTTGACTCCAACTATGGCTACACCTTC	CASSFDSNYGYTF
-	TRBV2	TRBJ1-1	14	few	TGTGCCAGCAGCCCCGTTAGGGTGAACACTGAAGCTTTCTTT	CASSPVRVNTEAFF
-	TRBV5-1	TRBJ1-5	13	many	TGCGCCAGCAGCCTTGACACCAATCAGCCCCAGCATTTT	CASSLDTNQPQHF
TRBD2	TRBV4-3	TRBJ2-1	15	many	TGCGCCAGCAGCCAAACCGGGAGGCCCTACAATGAGCAGTTCTTC	CASSQTGRPYNEQFF
TRBD1	TRBV20-1	TRBJ1-1	15	few	TGCAGTGCTAGAGATCCCGCGACAGGGGCCACTGAAGCTTTCTTT	CSARDPATGATEAFF
TRBD2	TRBV19	TRBJ2-7	13	-	TGTGCCAGTAGTACCGGGACTAGATACGAGCAGTACTTC	CASSTGTRYEQYF
-	TRBV12-3/TRBV12-4	TRBJ2-1	13	few	TGTGCCAGCAGTTTGACTAACTACAATGAGCAGTTCTTC	CASSLTNYNEQFF
-	TRBV3-1	TRBJ1-1	12	few	TGTGCCAGCAGCCAAGAGAACAGGGCCGCTTTCTTT	CASSQENRAAFF
TRBD1	TRBV12-3/TRBV12-4	TRBJ1-1	11	many	TGTGCCAGCTGGACAGGGGCCGAAGCTTTCTTT	CASWTGAEAFF
-	TRBV20-1	TRBJ2-5	15	-	TGCAGTGCTAGGGATTCAGTCCCCGCACAAGAGACCCAGTACTTC	CSARDSVPAQETQYF
-	TRBV7-3	TRBJ2-1	12	-	TGTGCCAGCAGCGCCTCACCGGGGAAGCAGTTCTTC	CASSASPGKQFF
-	TRBV7-2	TRBJ2-1	15	many	TGTGCCAGCAGCTTTATGGCTAGCTCCTACAATGAGCAGTTCTTC	CASSFMASSYNEQFF
TRBD2	TRBV20-1	TRBJ2-2	14	many	TGCAGTGCCAGACTAGCGGGAGGATCCGGGGAGCTGTTTTTT	CSARLAGGSGELFF
-	TRBV12-3/TRBV12-4	TRBJ1-4	12	-	TGTGCCAGCAAAGGGGCGGATGAAAAACTGTTTTTT	CASKGADEKLFF
TRBD2	TRBV7-2	TRBJ2-7	17	many	TGTGCCAGCAGCTTAATTTTCCGTAGCGGGGGAGTCTACGAGCAGTACTTC	CASSLIFRSGGVYEQYF
TRBD2	TRBV7-3	TRBJ2-3	14	-	TGTGCCAGCAGCCCGGCGGGGGGGACAGATACGCAGTATTTT	CASSPAGGTDTQYF
-	TRBV3-1	TRBJ2-5	13	few	TGTGCCAGCAGCCAAGCCGGGGTGGGGACCCAGTACTTC	CASSQAGVGTQYF
-	TRBV20-1	TRBJ1-2	14	many	TGCAGTGCCCCCCCGGGTGGGTCTAACTATGGCTACACCTTC	CSAPPGGSNYGYTF
-	TRBV4-3	TRBJ2-3	15	many	TGCGCCAGCAGCCAAGAGTATCGGAGCACAGATACGCAGTATTTT	CASSQEYRSTDTQYF
-	TRBV7-6	TRBJ2-1	13	-	TGTGCCAGCAGTAGACTCCTCAACAATGAGCAGTTCTTC	CASSRLLNNEQFF
-	TRBV27	TRBJ1-1	13	-	TGTGCCAGCAGTCCCTGGACAGCATCTGAAGCTTTCTTT	CASSPWTASEAFF
TRBD1	TRBV5-1	TRBJ2-5	15	-	TGCGCCAGCAGCTTGGCCGGGACAGGACAAGAGACCCAGTACTTC	CASSLAGTGQETQYF
-	TRBV24-1	TRBJ2-2	14	many	TGTGCCACCGCTGCCGTGGATTTGACCGGGGAGCTGTTTTTT	CATAAVDLTGELFF
TRBD2	TRBV7-2	TRBJ2-1	17	many	TGTGCCAGCAGCCGGGGGGCTAGCGGGAGACATTACAATGAGCAGTTCTTC	CASSRGASGRHYNEQFF
-	TRBV3-1	TRBJ2-6	16	-	TGTGCCAGCAGCCCCAGACTTAGTTCCGGGGCCAACGTCCTGACTTTC	CASSPRLSSGANVLTF
TRBD1	TRBV4-2	TRBJ2-3	14	few	TGTGCCAGCAGCCCGGGACAGGGCACAGATACGCAGTATTTT	CASSPGQGTDTQYF